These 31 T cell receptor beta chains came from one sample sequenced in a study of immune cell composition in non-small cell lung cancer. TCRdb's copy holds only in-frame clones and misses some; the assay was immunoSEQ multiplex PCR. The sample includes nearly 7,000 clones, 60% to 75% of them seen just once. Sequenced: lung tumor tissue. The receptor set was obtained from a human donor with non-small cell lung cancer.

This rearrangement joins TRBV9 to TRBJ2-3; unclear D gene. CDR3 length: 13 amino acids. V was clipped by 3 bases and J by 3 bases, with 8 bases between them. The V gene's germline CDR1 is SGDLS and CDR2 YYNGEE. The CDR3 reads CASSAARTDTQYF. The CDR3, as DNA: TGTGCCAGCAGCGCCGCGAGGACAGATACGCAGTATTTT.

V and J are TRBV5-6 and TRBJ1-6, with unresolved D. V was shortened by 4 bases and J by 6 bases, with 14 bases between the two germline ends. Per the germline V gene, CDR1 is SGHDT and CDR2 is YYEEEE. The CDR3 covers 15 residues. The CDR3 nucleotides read TGTGCCAGCAGCCCCTACCGCGTCTTTAATTCACCCCTCCACTTT. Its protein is CASSPYRVFNSPLHF. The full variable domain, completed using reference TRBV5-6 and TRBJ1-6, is DAGVTQSPTHLIKTRGQQVTLRCSPKSGHDTVSWYQQALGQGPQFIFQYYEEEERQRGNFPDRFSGHQFPNYSSELNVNALLLGDSALYLCASSPYRVFNSPLHFGNGTRLTVT.

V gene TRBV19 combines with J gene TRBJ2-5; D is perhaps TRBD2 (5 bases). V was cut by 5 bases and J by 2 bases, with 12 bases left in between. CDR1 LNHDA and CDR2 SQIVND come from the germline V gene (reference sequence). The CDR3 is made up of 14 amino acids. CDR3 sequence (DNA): TGTGCCAGTAGTCCGGGGTGGGCTCAAGAGACCCAGTACTTC. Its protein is CASSPGWAQETQYF.

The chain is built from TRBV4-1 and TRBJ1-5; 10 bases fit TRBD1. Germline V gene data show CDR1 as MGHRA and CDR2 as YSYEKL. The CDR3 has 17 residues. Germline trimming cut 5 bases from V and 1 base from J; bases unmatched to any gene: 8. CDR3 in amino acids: CASSAGTGEKSNQPQHF. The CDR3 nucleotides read TGCGCCAGCAGCGCCGGGACAGGGGAAAAAAGCAATCAGCCCCAGCATTTT.

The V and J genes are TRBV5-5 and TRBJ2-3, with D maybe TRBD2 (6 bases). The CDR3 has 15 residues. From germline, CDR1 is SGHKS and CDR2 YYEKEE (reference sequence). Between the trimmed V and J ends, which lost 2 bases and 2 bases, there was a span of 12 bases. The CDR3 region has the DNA TGTGCCAGCAGCTTCGGGACTCTTCTCACAGATACGCAGTATTTT. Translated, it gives CASSFGTLLTDTQYF.

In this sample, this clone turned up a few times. CDR3 in amino acids: CASSSITDPEGTYEQYF. CDR3 in DNA: TGTGCCAGCAGCTCGATAACGGACCCGGAGGGTACGTACGAGCAGTACTTC. This chain connects TRBV5-8 to TRBJ2-7, with TRBD2 as a possible D gene (6 bases). Germline loops: CDR1 SGHTS, CDR2 YDEGEE. This CDR3 comprises 17 residues. V gave up 3 bases and J gave up 4 bases, with 23 bases separating them.

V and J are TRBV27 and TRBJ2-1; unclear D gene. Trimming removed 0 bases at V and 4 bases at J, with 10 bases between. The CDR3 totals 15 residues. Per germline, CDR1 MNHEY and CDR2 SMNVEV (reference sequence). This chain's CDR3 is CASSLSSSLYNEQFF. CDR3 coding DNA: TGTGCCAGCAGTTTATCTTCGTCACTTTACAATGAGCAGTTCTTC.

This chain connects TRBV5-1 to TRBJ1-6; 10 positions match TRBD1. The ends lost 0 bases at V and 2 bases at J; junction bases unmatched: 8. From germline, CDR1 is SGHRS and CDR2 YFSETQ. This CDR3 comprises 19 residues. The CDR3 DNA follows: TGCGCCAGCAGCTTGGGGGGCACGACAGGGGGCACCTATAATTCACCCCTCCACTTT. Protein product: CASSLGGTTGGTYNSPLHF.

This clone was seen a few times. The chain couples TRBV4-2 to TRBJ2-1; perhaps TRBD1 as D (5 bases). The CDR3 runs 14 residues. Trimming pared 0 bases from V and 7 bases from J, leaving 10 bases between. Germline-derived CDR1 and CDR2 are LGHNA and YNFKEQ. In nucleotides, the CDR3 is TGTGCCAGCAGCCAAGAAACAGGAACTAATGAGCAGTTCTTC. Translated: CASSQETGTNEQFF.

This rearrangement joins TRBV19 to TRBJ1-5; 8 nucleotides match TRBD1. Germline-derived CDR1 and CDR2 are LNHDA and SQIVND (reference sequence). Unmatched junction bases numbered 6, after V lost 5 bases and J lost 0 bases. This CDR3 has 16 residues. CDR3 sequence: CASSPDRARSNQPQHF. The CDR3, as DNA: TGTGCCAGTAGTCCGGACAGGGCCCGTAGCAATCAGCCCCAGCATTTT.

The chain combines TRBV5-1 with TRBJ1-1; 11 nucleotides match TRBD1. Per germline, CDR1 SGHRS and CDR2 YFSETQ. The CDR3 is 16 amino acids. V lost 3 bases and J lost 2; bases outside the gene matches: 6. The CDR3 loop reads CASSSRDRGGNTEAFF. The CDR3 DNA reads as TGCGCCAGCAGCTCCCGGGACAGGGGGGGAAACACTGAAGCTTTCTTT.

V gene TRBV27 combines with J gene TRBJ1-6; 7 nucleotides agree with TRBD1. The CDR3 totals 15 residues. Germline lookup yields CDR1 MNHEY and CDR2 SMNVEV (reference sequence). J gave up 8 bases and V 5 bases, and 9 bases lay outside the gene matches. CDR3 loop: CASSLTQGVYSPLHF. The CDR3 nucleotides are TGTGCCAGCAGTCTGACCCAGGGGGTGTATTCACCCCTCCACTTT.

The CDR3 spells CASSQDRGRNTGELFF. The DNA for the CDR3 is TGCGCCAGCAGCCAAGATAGGGGCCGGAACACCGGGGAGCTGTTTTTT. J is TRBJ2-2 and V is TRBV4-1; tentatively, D is TRBD1 (5 bases). In germline, CDR1 is MGHRA, CDR2 YSYEKL. CDR3 length equals 16 residues. The germline V and J ends were trimmed by 0 bases and 1 base, with 9 bases remaining between them.

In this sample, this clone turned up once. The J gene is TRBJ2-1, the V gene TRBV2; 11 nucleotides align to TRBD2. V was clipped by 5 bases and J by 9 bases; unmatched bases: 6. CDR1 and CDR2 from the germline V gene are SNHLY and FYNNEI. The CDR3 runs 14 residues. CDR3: CASSLLAGDGEQFF. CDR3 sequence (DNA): TGTGCCAGCAGTCTACTAGCGGGGGATGGTGAGCAGTTCTTC.

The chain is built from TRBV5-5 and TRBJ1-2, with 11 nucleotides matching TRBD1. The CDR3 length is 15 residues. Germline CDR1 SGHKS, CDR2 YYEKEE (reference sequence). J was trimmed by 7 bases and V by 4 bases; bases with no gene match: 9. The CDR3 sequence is CASSQDRTGGFGYTF. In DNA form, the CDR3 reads TGTGCCAGCAGCCAAGACCGGACAGGGGGCTTTGGCTACACCTTC.

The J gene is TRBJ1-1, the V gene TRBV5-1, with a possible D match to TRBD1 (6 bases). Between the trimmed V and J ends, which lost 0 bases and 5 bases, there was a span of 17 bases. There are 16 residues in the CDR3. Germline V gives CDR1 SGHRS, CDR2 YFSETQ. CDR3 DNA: TGCGCCAGCAGCTTGGGAACCCAGGGGTCGAGGACTGAAGCTTTCTTT. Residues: CASSLGTQGSRTEAFF. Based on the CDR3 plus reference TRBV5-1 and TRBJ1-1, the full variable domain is KAGVTQTPRYLIKTRGQQVTLSCSPISGHRSVSWYQQTPGQGLQFLFEYFSETQRNKGNFPGRFSGRQFSNSRSEMNVSTLELGDSALYLCASSLGTQGSRTEAFFGQGTRLTVV.

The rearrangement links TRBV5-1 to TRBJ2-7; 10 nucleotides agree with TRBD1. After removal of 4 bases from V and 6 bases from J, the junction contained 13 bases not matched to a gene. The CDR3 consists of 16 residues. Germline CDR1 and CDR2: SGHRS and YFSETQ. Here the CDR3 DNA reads TGCGCCAGCAGCCCGACGGGTGGACAGGGGGGCATCGAGCAGTACTTC. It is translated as CASSPTGGQGGIEQYF.

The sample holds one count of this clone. This chain's CDR3 is CASSVGDGNTIYF. The CDR3 nucleotides are TGTGCCAGCAGCGTAGGAGATGGAAACACCATATATTTT. The V call is TRBV9, the J call TRBJ1-3; no clear D. The CDR3 covers 13 residues. Trimming took off 0 bases at V and 3 bases at J, with 4 bases between the two ends. From germline, CDR1 is SGDLS and CDR2 YYNGEE.

Here the CDR3 DNA reads TGTGCCAGCAGCCGGACTTTCCAAGATCTATATTTT. Protein sequence: CASSRTFQDLYF. The chain couples TRBV7-2 to TRBJ1-3, with no clear D. The V end was cut by 5 bases, the J end by 14 bases, with 16 bases between. This CDR3 spans 12 amino acids. Germline CDR1 SGHTA, CDR2 FQGNSA.

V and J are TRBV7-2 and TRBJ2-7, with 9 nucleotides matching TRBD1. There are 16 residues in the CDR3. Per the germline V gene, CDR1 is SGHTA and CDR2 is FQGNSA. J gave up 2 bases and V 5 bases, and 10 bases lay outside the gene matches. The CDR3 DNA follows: TGTGCCAGCAGCCCCAGCGGGACAGGGAAAACCTACGAGCAGTACTTC. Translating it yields CASSPSGTGKTYEQYF. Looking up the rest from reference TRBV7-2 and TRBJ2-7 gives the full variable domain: GAGVSQSPSNKVTEKGKDVELRCDPISGHTALYWYRQSLGQGLEFLIYFQGNSAPDKSGLPSDRFSAERTGGSVSTLTIQRTQQEDSAVYLCASSPSGTGKTYEQYFGPGTRLTVT.

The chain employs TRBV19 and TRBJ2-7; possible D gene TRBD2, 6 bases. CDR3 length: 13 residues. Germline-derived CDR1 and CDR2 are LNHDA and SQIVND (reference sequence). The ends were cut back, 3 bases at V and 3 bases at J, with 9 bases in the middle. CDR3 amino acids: CASSITSRYEQYF. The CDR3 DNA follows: TGTGCCAGTAGTATTACTAGCCGCTACGAGCAGTACTTC.

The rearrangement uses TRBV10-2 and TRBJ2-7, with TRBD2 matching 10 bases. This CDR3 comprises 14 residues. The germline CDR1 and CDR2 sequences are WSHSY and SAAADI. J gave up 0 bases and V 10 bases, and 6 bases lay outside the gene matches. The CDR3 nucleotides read TGCGCCACCAAGACTAGCGGGTCCTCCTACGAGCAGTACTTC. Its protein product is CATKTSGSSYEQYF.

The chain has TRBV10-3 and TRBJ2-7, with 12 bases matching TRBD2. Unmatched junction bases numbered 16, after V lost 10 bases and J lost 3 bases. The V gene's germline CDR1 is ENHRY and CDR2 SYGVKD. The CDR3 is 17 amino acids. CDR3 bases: TGTGCCACCCAGGGACTAGCGGGCCAAAGGAGAGTCTACGAGCAGTACTTC. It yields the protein CATQGLAGQRRVYEQYF.

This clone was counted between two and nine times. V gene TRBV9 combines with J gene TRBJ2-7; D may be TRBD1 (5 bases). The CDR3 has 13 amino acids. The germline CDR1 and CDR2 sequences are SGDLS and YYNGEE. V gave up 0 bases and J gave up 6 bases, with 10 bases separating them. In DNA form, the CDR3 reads TGTGCCAGCAGCGTAGACCAGGGCAGCGAGCAGTACTTC. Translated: CASSVDQGSEQYF.

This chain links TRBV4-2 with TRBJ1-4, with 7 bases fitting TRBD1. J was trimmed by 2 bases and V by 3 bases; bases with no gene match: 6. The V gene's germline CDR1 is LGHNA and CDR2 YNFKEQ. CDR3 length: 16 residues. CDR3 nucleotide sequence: TGTGCCAGCAGCCACCAAACGGGACAGACTAATGAAAAACTGTTTTTT. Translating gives CASSHQTGQTNEKLFF.

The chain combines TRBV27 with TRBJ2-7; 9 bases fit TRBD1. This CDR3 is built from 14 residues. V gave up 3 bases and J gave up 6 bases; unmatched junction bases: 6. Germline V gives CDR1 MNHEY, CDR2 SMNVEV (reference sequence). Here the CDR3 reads CASSFLGQGFEQYF. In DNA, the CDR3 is TGTGCCAGCAGTTTCTTGGGACAGGGATTCGAGCAGTACTTC.

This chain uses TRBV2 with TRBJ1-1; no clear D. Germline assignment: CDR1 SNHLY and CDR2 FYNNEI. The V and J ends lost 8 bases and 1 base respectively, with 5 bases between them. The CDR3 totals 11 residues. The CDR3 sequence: CASRRNTEAFF. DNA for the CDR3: TGTGCCAGCCGGAGGAACACTGAAGCTTTCTTT.

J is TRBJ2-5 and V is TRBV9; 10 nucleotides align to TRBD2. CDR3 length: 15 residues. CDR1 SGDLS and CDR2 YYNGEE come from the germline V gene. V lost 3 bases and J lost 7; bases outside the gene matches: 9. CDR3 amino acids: CASSGTSGAGGTQYF. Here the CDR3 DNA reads TGTGCCAGCAGCGGCACTAGCGGGGCCGGCGGGACCCAGTACTTC.

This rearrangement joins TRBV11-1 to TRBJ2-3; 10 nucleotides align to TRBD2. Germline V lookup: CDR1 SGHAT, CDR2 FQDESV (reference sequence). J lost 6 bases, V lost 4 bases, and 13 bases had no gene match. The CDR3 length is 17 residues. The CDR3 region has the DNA TGTGCCAGCAGCTCATCTAGCGGGAGAGGGCTGGGGGATACGCAGTATTTT. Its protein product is CASSSSSGRGLGDTQYF.

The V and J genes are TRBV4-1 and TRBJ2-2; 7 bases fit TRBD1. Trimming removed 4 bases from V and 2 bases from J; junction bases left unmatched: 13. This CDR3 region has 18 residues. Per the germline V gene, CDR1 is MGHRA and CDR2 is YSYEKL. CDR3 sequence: CASSPSTGAKSNTGELFF. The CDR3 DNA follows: TGCGCCAGCAGCCCCTCTACAGGGGCAAAGTCCAACACCGGGGAGCTGTTTTTT.

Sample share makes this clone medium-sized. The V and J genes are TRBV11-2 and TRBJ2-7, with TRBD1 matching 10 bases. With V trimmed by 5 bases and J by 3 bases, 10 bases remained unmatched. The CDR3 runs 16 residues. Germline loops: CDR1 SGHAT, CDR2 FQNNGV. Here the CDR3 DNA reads TGTGCCAGCAGCGGACCGGGACAGGGGATACTCTACGAGCAGTACTTC. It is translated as CASSGPGQGILYEQYF.